The 30 T cell receptor beta chains presented below share a single source sample, sequenced in a study of lymphopenia after photon versus proton radiotherapy. TCRdb's copy holds only in-frame clones and misses some; the assay was immunoSEQ multiplex PCR. Counted here are about 65,000 clones, approximately 87% occurring once; the ten biggest clones make up 10% to 11%. This sample comprised peripheral blood, obtained from a patient treated with proton-based radiotherapy. The receptors here all came from a man aged 80 or over with esophageal cancer.

The rearrangement links TRBV20-1 to TRBJ1-1; D is undetermined. The germline V gene encodes CDR1 DFQATT and CDR2 SNEGSKA (reference sequence). The CDR3 spans 11 residues. V dropped 2 bases and J dropped 4 bases, with 5 bases sitting between them. The DNA of the CDR3 is TGCAGTGCTAGACTCAGCACTGAAGCTTTCTTT. Translating it yields CSARLSTEAFF.

This clone was counted once. The chain recombines TRBV4-1 with TRBJ2-7; D is undetermined. With 0 bases removed from V and 2 bases from J, the gap between germline ends came to 14 bases. CDR1 is MGHRA, CDR2 YSYEKL, per germline. This CDR3 is built from 16 residues. CDR3 amino acids: CASSQEGSGPTYEQYF. The CDR3, as DNA: TGCGCCAGCAGCCAAGAGGGGTCCGGCCCGACCTACGAGCAGTACTTC.

This clone was counted many times. V gene TRBV2 combines with J gene TRBJ1-3; D remains ambiguous. The V gene's germline CDR1 is SNHLY and CDR2 FYNNEI. The CDR3 extends over 14 amino acids. V dropped 3 bases and J dropped 2 bases, with 8 bases sitting between them. CDR3 sequence (DNA): TGTGCCAGCAGTGAGTATGGCGCTGGAAACACCATATATTTT. Translating gives CASSEYGAGNTIYF.

The rearrangement links TRBV7-9 to TRBJ1-2; D remains unclear. CDR1 is SEHNR, CDR2 FQNEAQ, per germline (reference sequence). Trimming took off 2 bases at V and 6 bases at J, with 13 bases between the two ends. This CDR3 comprises 14 residues. CDR3 residues: CASSLTGVQDGYTF. In DNA, the CDR3 is TGTGCCAGCAGCTTAACCGGGGTGCAGGATGGCTACACCTTC.

The chain links TRBV12-5 to TRBJ1-5; no firm D call. Germline V gene data show CDR1 as LGHNT and CDR2 as FRNRAP. Deletions cut 4 bases from V and 6 bases from J, with 7 bases between. The CDR3 runs 12 residues. This CDR3 is CASGSPGQPQHF. DNA of the CDR3: TGTGCTAGTGGTTCCCCAGGTCAGCCCCAGCATTTT.

This clone was detected only a few times. The gene calls are TRBV27 and TRBJ2-7, with 7 bases matching TRBD1. J gave up 0 bases and V 5 bases, and 7 bases lay outside the gene matches. CDR1 and CDR2 from the germline V gene are MNHEY and SMNVEV (reference sequence). The CDR3 consists of 15 residues. CDR3 DNA sequence: TGTGCCAGCAGTCCGAAGACAGGGAGCTCCTACGAGCAGTACTTC. It yields the protein CASSPKTGSSYEQYF.

This chain uses TRBV4-1 with TRBJ2-2, with 12 bases aligning to TRBD2. The CDR3 spans 17 residues. Trimming at V came to 6 bases and at J to 6 bases, leaving 11 bases not matched to a gene. Germline V gives CDR1 MGHRA, CDR2 YSYEKL. The CDR3, as DNA: TGCGCCAGCAGGCAACTAGCGGGAGGATTCAGGGCCGGGGAGCTGTTTTTT. It codes for CASRQLAGGFRAGELFF.

The genes are TRBV14 and TRBJ2-3; D gene unclear. V was trimmed by 0 bases and J by 6 bases, leaving 10 bases between them. The V gene's germline CDR1 is SGHDN and CDR2 FVKESK. CDR3 length equals 14 residues. Here the CDR3 DNA reads TGTGCCAGCAGCCAAGATAGCCCGAGCGATACGCAGTATTTT. It codes for CASSQDSPSDTQYF.

The genes are TRBV9 and TRBJ1-4; 7 bases are shared with TRBD1. Germline-derived CDR1 and CDR2 are SGDLS and YYNGEE. Trimming removed 0 bases from V and 8 bases from J; junction bases left unmatched: 10. CDR3 length equals 16 residues. CDR3 in DNA: TGTGCCAGCAGCGTAGCCGTCGGGACAGTTCGAGAAAAACTGTTTTTT. This sequence encodes CASSVAVGTVREKLFF.

This chain connects TRBV7-9 to TRBJ2-2, with a tentative D call TRBD1 (6 bases). The CDR3 contains 13 residues. Trimming pared 5 bases from V and 7 bases from J, leaving 11 bases between. Germline loops: CDR1 SEHNR, CDR2 FQNEAQ (reference sequence). CDR3 in amino acids: CASSRGQYGELFF. Here the CDR3 DNA reads TGTGCCAGCAGCAGGGGACAATACGGGGAGCTGTTTTTT.

The chain combines TRBV7-2 with TRBJ1-2; unclear D gene. CDR1 SGHTA and CDR2 FQGNSA come from the germline V gene. Trimming shortened V by 5 bases and J by 6 bases, and 16 bases separated the two germline ends. There are 14 residues in the CDR3. CDR3 bases: TGTGCCAGCAGCATACCGGGCCTCGGGAATGGCTACACCTTC. It codes for CASSIPGLGNGYTF.

The chain is built from TRBV7-2 and TRBJ2-7; D is unclear. The CDR3 is 13 amino acids. Per germline, CDR1 SGHTA and CDR2 FQGNSA. The V end lost 1 base, the J end lost 0 bases, and 4 bases lay between the germline ends. CDR3 nucleotide sequence: TGTGCCAGCAGCTTAGTCAGCTCCTACGAGCAGTACTTC. This codes for CASSLVSSYEQYF. Combining the CDR3 with reference TRBV7-2 and TRBJ2-7 gives the whole variable domain GAGVSQSPSNKVTEKGKDVELRCDPISGHTALYWYRQSLGQGLEFLIYFQGNSAPDKSGLPSDRFSAERTGGSVSTLTIQRTQQEDSAVYLCASSLVSSYEQYFGPGTRLTVT.

The CDR3 coding sequence is TGCGCCAGCAGCCATGATCCAGGGCTGAACACTGAAGCTTTCTTT. Translating gives CASSHDPGLNTEAFF. The rearrangement links TRBV4-3 to TRBJ1-1; D may be TRBD1 (5 bases). This CDR3 region has 15 residues. V lost 3 bases to trimming and J lost 0 bases, with 11 bases between them. Germline CDR1 is LGHNA and CDR2 is YSLEER.

This clone has a single count. V usage is TRBV7-9 and J usage is TRBJ1-4; 7 positions agree with TRBD1. This CDR3 region has 14 residues. The germline V gene has CDR1 SEHNR and CDR2 FQNEAQ (reference sequence). With 2 bases clipped from V and 4 bases from J, the junction kept 1 base outside the gene matches. The CDR3 sequence is CASSLTGVNEKLFF. CDR3 bases: TGTGCCAGCAGCTTAACAGGGGTTAATGAAAAACTGTTTTTT.

This chain uses TRBV4-2 with TRBJ2-7; D perhaps matches TRBD2 (5 bases). Germline V gene sequence: CDR1 LGHNA, CDR2 YNFKEQ. V lost 0 bases and J 2 bases, leaving 8 bases between the germline ends. CDR3 length equals 14 residues. DNA of the CDR3: TGTGCCAGCAGCCAAGACAGCGGCCCCTACGAGCAGTACTTC. Encoded protein: CASSQDSGPYEQYF.

The J gene is TRBJ1-3, the V gene TRBV5-6, with D hard to call. Trimming left V 1 base short and J 8 bases short, with 10 bases between. The germline V gene encodes CDR1 SGHDT and CDR2 YYEEEE. The CDR3 sequence is 13 residues long. CDR3 nucleotide sequence: TGTGCCAGCAGCTTGATCCGGGCGGACACCATATATTTT. It specifies CASSLIRADTIYF. The full variable domain, in which reference TRBV5-6 and TRBJ1-3 provide the parts outside the CDR3, is DAGVTQSPTHLIKTRGQQVTLRCSPKSGHDTVSWYQQALGQGPQFIFQYYEEEERQRGNFPDRFSGHQFPNYSSELNVNALLLGDSALYLCASSLIRADTIYFGEGSWLTVV.

This clone showed up just once. V and J are TRBV27 and TRBJ1-1; D is perhaps TRBD1 (6 bases). With 3 bases removed from V and 4 bases from J, the gap between germline ends came to 18 bases. Germline assignment: CDR1 MNHEY and CDR2 SMNVEV (reference sequence). The CDR3 loop spans 16 amino acids. CDR3 sequence (DNA): TGTGCCAGCAGTTTGGGATGGGGGCGCGTGGGCACTGAAGCTTTCTTT. Protein: CASSLGWGRVGTEAFF.

The chain carries TRBV19 and TRBJ1-5; D is uncertain. This CDR3 spans 16 amino acids. The V end was cut by 1 base, the J end by 2 bases, with 12 bases between. The germline V gene has CDR1 LNHDA and CDR2 SQIVND (reference sequence). This CDR3 reads CASSIGGGKGNQPQHF. The DNA of the CDR3 is TGTGCCAGTAGTATAGGGGGAGGAAAGGGCAATCAGCCCCAGCATTTT.

The chain links TRBV5-8 to TRBJ2-5; TRBD1 matches at 7 bases. Germline-derived CDR1 and CDR2 are SGHTS and YDEGEE. V gave up 1 base and J gave up 5 bases; unmatched junction bases: 5. CDR3 length equals 14 residues. CDR3: CASSLTGVLETQYF. In DNA form, the CDR3 reads TGTGCCAGCAGCTTGACAGGGGTGCTCGAGACCCAGTACTTC.

CDR3 in amino acids: CASSHRAEQYF. CDR3 nucleotides: TGTGCCAGCAGCCATCGAGCCGAGCAGTACTTC. V is TRBV5-5 and J is TRBJ2-7; the D is unclear. Germline-derived CDR1 and CDR2 are SGHKS and YYEKEE (reference sequence). The CDR3 runs 11 residues. Between the trimmed V and J ends, which lost 4 bases and 6 bases, there was a span of 8 bases.

The chain recombines TRBV7-2 with TRBJ2-5; D possibly corresponds to TRBD2 (6 bases). The CDR3 extends over 15 amino acids. From germline, CDR1 is SGHTA and CDR2 FQGNSA. Trimming took 3 bases from V and 0 from J, leaving 11 bases between them. The CDR3 nucleotides are TGTGCCAGCAGCTTCACGGCGGGGAACCAAGAGACCCAGTACTTC. As protein: CASSFTAGNQETQYF.

The V gene is TRBV7-6, the J gene TRBJ1-1; D unclear. This CDR3 has 12 amino acids. V was trimmed by 1 base and J by 7 bases, leaving 7 bases between them. Germline CDR1 is SGHVS and CDR2 is FNYEAQ. The CDR3 DNA follows: TGTGCCAGCAGCTTAGGGACCCTTGAAGCTTTCTTT. Residues: CASSLGTLEAFF.

The V gene is TRBV7-9, the J gene TRBJ2-1, with 8 positions matching TRBD2. V was pared by 1 base and J by 9 bases, with 5 bases of the junction left unmatched. This CDR3 spans 14 amino acids. The V gene's germline CDR1 is SEHNR and CDR2 FQNEAQ (reference sequence). The CDR3 sequence: CASSLGGLVGEQFF. Here the CDR3 DNA reads TGTGCCAGCAGCTTAGGGGGACTAGTGGGTGAGCAGTTCTTC.

This clone was detected only once. This sequence joins TRBV19 and TRBJ2-5; TRBD1 or TRBD2 may be the D gene (5 bases each). Near its end, the DNA agrees better with TRBJ2-7, so the J call may be wrong. Germline CDR1 reads LNHDA; CDR2 reads SQIVND (reference sequence). This CDR3 contains 15 residues. Here the CDR3 DNA reads TGTGCCAGTAGTATCCAGGGAGTTCGGGCCTACGAGCAGTACTTC. Its translation: CASSIQGVRAYEQYF.

This sequence joins TRBV29-1 and TRBJ2-2, with 10 bases fitting TRBD1. This CDR3 contains 14 residues. Germline CDR1 and CDR2: SQVTM and ANQGSEA. With 7 bases clipped from V and 4 bases from J, the junction kept 6 bases outside the gene matches. This CDR3 reads CSGSTGGFTGELFF. CDR3 DNA sequence: TGCAGCGGCTCGACAGGGGGCTTCACCGGGGAGCTGTTTTTT.

The chain links TRBV11-2 to TRBJ1-6; the D is unclear. Trimming pared 1 base from V and 3 bases from J, leaving 7 bases between. The CDR3 has 15 residues. The V gene's germline CDR1 is SGHAT and CDR2 FQNNGV. The CDR3 protein is CASSLGPVYNSPLHF. For the CDR3, the DNA is TGTGCCAGCAGCTTAGGTCCAGTCTATAATTCACCCCTCCACTTT. Complete variable domain (other parts from reference TRBV11-2 and TRBJ1-6): EAGVAQSPRYKIIEKRQSVAFWCNPISGHATLYWYQQILGQGPKLLIQFQNNGVVDDSQLPKDRFSAERLKGVDSTLKIQPAKLEDSAVYLCASSLGPVYNSPLHFGNGTRLTVT.

Only a few counts were recorded for this clone. This rearrangement joins TRBV5-4 to TRBJ2-7; either TRBD1 or TRBD2 may fit D (5 bases each). The V gene lost 3 bases and the J gene lost 0 bases, with 10 bases spanning the gap. The CDR3 loop spans 14 amino acids. CDR1 is SGHNT, CDR2 YYREEE, per germline (reference sequence). In DNA, the CDR3 is TGTGCCAGCAGCTGGGGGTCTCACTCCTACGAGCAGTACTTC. This translates into CASSWGSHSYEQYF.

The chain has TRBV9 and TRBJ2-3; 8 bases line up with TRBD2. This CDR3 contains 15 residues. With V trimmed by 0 bases and J by 3 bases, 3 bases remained unmatched. The V gene's germline CDR1 is SGDLS and CDR2 YYNGEE. The CDR3 DNA sequence: TGTGCCAGCAGCGTAGCGGGGACTAGGACAGATACGCAGTATTTT. It yields the protein CASSVAGTRTDTQYF. The whole variable domain, remainder taken from reference TRBV9 and TRBJ2-3, is DSGVTQTPKHLITATGQRVTLRCSPRSGDLSVYWYQQSLDQGLQFLIQYYNGEERAKGNILERFSAQQFPDLHSELNLSSLELGDSALYFCASSVAGTRTDTQYFGPGTRLTVL.

This chain joins TRBV6-5 and TRBJ1-4, with D possibly matching TRBD1 (6 bases). CDR3 length equals 13 residues. Germline V lookup: CDR1 MNHEY, CDR2 SVGAGI. Trimming pared 0 bases from V and 10 bases from J, leaving 9 bases between. The CDR3: CASSYSGGGKLFF. The CDR3 DNA reads as TGTGCCAGCAGTTACTCGGGAGGGGGAAAACTGTTTTTT.

This clone has just a few counts. The chain combines TRBV30 with TRBJ2-7, with 7 bases identical to TRBD1. The CDR3 length is 15 residues. CDR1 and CDR2 (germline): GTSNPN, SVGIG (reference sequence). The ends lost 2 bases at V and 0 bases at J; junction bases unmatched: 7. The CDR3 region is CAWSFETGSSYEQYF. DNA for the CDR3: TGTGCCTGGAGTTTTGAGACAGGGAGCTCCTACGAGCAGTACTTC.